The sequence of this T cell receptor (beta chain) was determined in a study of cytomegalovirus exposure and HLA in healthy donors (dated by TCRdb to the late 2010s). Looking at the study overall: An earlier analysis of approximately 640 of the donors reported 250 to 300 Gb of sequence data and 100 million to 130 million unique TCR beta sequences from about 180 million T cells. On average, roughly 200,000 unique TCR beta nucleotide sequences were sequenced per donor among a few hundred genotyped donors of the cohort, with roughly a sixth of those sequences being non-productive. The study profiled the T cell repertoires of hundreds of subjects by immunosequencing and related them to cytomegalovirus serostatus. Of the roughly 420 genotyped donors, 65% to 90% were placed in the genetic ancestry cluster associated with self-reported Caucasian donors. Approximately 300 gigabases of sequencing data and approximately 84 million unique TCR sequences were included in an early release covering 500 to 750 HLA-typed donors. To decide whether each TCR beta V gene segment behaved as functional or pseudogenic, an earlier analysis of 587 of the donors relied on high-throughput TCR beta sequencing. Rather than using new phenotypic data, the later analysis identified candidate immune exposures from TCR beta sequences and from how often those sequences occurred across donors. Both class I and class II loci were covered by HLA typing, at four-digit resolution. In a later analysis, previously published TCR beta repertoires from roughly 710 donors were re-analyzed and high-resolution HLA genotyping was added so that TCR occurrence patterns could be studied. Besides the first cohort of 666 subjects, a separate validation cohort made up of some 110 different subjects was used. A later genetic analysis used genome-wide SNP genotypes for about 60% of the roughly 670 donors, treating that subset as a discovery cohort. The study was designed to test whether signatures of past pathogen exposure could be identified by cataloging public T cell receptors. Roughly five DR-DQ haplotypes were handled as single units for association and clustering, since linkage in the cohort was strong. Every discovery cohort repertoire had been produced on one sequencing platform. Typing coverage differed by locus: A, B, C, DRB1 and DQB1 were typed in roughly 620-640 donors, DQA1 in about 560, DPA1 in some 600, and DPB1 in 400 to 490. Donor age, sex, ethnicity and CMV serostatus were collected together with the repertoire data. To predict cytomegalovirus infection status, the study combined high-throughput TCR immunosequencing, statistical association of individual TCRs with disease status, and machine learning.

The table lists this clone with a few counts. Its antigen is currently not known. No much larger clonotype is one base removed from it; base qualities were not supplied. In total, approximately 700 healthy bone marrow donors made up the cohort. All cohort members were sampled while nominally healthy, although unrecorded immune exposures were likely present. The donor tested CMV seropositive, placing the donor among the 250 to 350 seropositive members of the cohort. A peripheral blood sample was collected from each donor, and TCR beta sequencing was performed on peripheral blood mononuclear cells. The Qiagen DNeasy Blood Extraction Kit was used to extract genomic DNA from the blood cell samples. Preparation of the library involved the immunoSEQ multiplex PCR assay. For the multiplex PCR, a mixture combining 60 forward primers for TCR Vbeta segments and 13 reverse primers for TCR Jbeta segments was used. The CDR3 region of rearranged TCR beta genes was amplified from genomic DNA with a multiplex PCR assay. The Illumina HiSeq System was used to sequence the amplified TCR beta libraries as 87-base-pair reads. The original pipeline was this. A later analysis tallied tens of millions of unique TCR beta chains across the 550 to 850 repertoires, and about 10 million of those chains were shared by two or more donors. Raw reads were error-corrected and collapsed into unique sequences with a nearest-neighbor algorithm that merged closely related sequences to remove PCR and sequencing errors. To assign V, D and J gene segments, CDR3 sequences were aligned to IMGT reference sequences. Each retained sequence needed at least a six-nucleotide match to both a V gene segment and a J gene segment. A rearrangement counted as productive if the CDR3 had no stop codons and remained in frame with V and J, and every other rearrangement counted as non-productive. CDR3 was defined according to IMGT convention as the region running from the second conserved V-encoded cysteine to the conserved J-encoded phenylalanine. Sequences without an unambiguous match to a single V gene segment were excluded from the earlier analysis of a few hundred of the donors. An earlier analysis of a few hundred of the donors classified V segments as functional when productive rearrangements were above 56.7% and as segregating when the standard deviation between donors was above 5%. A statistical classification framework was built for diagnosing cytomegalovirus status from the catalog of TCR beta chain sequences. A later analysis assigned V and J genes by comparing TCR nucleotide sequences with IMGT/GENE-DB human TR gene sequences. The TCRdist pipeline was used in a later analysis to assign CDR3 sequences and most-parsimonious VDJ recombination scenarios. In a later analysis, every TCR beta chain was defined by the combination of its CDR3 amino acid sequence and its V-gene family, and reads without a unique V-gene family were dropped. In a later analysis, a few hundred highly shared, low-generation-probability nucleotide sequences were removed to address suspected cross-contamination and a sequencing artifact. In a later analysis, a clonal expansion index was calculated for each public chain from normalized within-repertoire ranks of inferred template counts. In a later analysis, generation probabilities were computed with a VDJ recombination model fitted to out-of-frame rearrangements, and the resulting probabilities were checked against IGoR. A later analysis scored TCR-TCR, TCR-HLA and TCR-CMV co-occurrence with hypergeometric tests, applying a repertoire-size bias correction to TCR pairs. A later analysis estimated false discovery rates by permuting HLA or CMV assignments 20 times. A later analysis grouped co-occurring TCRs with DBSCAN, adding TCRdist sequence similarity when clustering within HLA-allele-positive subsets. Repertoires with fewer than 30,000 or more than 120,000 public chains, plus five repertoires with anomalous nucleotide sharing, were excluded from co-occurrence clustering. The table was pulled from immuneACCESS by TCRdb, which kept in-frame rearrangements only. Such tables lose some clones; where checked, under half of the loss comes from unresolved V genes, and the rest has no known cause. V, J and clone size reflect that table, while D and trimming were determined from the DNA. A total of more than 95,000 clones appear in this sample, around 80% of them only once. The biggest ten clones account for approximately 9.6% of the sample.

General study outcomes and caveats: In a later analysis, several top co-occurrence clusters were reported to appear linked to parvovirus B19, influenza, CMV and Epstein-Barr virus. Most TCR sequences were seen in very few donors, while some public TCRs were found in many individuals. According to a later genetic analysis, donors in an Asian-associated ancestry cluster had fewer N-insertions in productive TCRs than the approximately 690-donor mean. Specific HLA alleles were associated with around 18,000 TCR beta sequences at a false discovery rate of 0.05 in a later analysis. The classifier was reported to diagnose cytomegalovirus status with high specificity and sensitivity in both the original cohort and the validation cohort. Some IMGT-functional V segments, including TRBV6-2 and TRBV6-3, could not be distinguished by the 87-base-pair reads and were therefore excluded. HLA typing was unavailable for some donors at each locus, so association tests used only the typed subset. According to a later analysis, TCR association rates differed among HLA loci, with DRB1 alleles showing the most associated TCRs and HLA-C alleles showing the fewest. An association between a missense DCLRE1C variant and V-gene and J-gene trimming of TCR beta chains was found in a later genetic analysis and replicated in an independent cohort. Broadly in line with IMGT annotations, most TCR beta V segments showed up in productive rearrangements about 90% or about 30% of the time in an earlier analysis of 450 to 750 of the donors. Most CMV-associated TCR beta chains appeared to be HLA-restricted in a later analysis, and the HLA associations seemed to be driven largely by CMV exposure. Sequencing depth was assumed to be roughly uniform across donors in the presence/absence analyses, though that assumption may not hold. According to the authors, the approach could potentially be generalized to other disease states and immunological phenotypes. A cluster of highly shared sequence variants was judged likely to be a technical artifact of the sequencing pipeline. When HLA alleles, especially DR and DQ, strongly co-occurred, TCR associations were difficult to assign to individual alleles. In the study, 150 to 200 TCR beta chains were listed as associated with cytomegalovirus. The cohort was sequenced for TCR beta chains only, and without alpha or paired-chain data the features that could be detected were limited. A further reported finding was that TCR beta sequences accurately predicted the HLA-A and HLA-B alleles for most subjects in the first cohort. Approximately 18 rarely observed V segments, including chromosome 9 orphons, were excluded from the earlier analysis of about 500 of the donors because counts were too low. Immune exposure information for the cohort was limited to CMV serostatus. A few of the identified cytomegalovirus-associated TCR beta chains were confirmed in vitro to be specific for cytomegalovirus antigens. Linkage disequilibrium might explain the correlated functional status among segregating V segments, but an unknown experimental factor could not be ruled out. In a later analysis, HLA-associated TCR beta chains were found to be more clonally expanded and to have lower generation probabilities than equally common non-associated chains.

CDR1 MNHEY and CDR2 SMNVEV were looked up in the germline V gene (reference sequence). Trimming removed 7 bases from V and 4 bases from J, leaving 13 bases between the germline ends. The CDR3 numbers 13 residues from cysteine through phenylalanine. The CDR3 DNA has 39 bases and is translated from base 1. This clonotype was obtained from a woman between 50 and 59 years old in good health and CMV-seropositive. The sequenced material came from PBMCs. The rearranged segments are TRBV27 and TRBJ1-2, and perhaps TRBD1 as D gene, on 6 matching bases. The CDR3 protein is CASKKTGVYGYTF. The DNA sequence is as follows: TGTGCCAGCAAGAAGACAGGCGTCTATGGCTACACCTTC.